This entry is about one T cell receptor (beta chain). This entry belongs to a study of blood T cell repertoires in COVID-19. About the study: From the United States, Italy and Spain came samples of acute and convalescent COVID-19.

Per the authors' pipeline: Estimation of nucleated cell counts relied on the amplification of reference gene primers. Sequenced by immunoSEQ multiplex PCR; TCRdb stores in-frame clones only, minus some. That table furnishes V, J and clone size, whereas the DNA furnished D and trimming. The sample lists about 110,000 clones; 88% were seen once. V shed 3 bases and J 7 bases; nucleotides not matched to a gene: 6. The CDR3 is made up of 14 amino acids. Germline-derived CDR1 and CDR2 are SGHRS and YFSETQ. The receptor comes from a human donor in a cohort sampled during active COVID-19. The sample comprised peripheral blood. V usage is TRBV5-1 and J usage is TRBJ2-7, with 11 nucleotides matching TRBD1. CDR3 sequence reads: CASSSGQGAFEQYF. The CDR3 coding sequence is TGCGCCAGCAGCTCAGGACAGGGGGCGTTTGAGCAGTACTTC.